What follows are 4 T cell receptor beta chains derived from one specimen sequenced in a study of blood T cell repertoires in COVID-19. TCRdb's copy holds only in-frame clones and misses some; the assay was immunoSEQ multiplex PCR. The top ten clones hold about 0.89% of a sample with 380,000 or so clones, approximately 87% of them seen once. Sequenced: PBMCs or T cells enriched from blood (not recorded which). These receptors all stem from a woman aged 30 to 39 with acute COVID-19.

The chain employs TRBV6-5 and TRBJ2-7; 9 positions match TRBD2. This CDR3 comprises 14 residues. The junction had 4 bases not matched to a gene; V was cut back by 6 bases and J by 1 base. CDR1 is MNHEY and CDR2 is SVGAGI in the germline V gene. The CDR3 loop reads CASREGLASYEQYF. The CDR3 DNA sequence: TGTGCCAGCAGGGAGGGACTAGCATCCTACGAGCAGTACTTC.

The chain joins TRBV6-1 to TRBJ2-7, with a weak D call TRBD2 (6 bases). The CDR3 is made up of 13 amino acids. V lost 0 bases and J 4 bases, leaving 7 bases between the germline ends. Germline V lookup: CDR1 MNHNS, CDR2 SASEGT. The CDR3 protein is CASSEAEGYEQYF. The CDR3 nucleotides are TGTGCCAGCAGTGAAGCGGAGGGTTACGAGCAGTACTTC.

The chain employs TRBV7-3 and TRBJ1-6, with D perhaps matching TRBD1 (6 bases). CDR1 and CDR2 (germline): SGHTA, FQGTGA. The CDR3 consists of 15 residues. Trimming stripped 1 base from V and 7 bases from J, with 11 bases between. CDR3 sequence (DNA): TGTGCCAGCAGCTTAAATCCGGGACAAAATTCACCCCTCCACTTT. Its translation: CASSLNPGQNSPLHF.

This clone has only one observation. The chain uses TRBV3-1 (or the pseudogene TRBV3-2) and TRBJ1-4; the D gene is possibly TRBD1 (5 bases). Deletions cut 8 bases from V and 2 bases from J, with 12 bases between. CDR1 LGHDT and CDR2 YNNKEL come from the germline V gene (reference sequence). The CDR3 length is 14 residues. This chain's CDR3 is CASALSGTNEKLFF. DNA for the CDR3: TGTGCCAGCGCCCTTTCAGGGACTAATGAAAAACTGTTTTTT.